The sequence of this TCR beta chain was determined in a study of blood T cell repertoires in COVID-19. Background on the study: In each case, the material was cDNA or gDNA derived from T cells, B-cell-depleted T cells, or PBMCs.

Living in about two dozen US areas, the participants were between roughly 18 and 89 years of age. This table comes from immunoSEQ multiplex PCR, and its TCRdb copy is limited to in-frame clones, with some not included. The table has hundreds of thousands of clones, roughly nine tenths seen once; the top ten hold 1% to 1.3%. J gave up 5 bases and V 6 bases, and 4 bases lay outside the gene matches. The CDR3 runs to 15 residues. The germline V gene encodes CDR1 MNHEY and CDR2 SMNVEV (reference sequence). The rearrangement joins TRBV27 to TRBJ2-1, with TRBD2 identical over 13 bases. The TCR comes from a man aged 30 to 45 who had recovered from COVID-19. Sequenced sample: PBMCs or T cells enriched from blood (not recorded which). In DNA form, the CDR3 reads TGTGCCAGCAGCCCCGGGACTAGCGGGAACAATGAGCAGTTCTTC. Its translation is CASSPGTSGNNEQFF.